This T cell receptor beta chain was recovered during a study of T cell repertoires in cytomegalovirus infection. Study as a whole: CMV infection and matching HLA type were both indicated by public TCR beta signatures.

The table lists this clonotype with many counts. Its specificity is not known. Study-wide findings and caveats: Pooled public TCR beta family frequency picked out CMV carriers with the relevant HLA. HLA-C-restricted CMV clonotypes gave the most frequent clonotype in two of eight donors.

TCRdb analysed the reads with MiXCR anew, one entry per CDR3 protein. Of about 180,000 distinct CDR3 sequences in the sample, about an eighth were seen once. This clonotype originated in a human donor in good health (CMV status not recorded). Some clones in this sample may be carry-over from other donors' samples. Sample: PBMCs.

The CDR3 coding sequence is TGTGCCAGCAGCCCTCCGACAGGGACCACCCCGAACACTGAAGCTTTCTTT. It yields the protein CASSPPTGTTPNTEAFF. The chain combines TRBV7-9 with TRBJ1-1; 7 bases map to TRBD1. Germline loops: CDR1 SEHNR, CDR2 FQNEAQ (reference sequence). The CDR3 extends over 17 amino acids. V lost 5 bases to trimming and J lost 1 base; unmatched junction nucleotides: 13.